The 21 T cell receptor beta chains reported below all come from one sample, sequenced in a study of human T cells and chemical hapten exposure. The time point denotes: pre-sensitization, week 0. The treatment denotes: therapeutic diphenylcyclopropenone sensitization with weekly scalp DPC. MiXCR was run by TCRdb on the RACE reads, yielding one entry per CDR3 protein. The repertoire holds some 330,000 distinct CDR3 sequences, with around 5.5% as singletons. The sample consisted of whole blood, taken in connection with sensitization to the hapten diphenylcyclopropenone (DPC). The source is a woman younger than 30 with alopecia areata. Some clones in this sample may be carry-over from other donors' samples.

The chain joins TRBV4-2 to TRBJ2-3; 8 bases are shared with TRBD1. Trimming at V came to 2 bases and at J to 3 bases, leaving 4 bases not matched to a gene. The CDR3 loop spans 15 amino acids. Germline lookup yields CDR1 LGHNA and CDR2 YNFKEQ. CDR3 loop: CASSQPGQGTDTQYF. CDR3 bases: TGTGCCAGCAGCCAACCAGGACAGGGTACAGATACGCAGTATTTT.

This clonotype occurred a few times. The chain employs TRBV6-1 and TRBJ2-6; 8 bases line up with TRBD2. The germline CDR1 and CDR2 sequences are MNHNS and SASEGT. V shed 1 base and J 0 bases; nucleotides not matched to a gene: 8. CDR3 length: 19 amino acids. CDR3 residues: CASSEGSGGAFSGANVLTF. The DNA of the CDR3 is TGTGCCAGCAGTGAAGGGAGCGGGGGAGCCTTCTCTGGGGCCAACGTCCTGACTTTC.

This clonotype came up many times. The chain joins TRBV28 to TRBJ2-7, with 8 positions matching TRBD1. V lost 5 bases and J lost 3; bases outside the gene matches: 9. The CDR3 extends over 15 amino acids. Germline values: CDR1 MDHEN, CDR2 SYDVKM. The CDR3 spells CASSAWTGSSYEQYF. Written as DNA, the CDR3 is TGTGCCAGCAGTGCATGGACAGGGTCAAGCTACGAGCAGTACTTC.

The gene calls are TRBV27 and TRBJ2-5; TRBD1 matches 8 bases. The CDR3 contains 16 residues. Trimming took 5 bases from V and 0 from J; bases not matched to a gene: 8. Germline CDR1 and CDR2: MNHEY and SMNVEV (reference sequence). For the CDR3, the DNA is TGTGCCAGCAGTCCCGGACAGGGTTGGTACCAAGAGACCCAGTACTTC. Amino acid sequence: CASSPGQGWYQETQYF.

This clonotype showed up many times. The CDR3 here is CASSLAGRYEQYF. The DNA for the CDR3 is TGTGCCAGCAGCTTAGCAGGGAGGTACGAGCAGTACTTC. The chain couples TRBV7-9 to TRBJ2-7, with a tentative D call TRBD2 (6 bases). The CDR3 sequence is 13 residues long. V dropped 0 bases and J dropped 4 bases, with 7 bases sitting between them. The V gene's germline CDR1 is SEHNR and CDR2 FQNEAQ (reference sequence).

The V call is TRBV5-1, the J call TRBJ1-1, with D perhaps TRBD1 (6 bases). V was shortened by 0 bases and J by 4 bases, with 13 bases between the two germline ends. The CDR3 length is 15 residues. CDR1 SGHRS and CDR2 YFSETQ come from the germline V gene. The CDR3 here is CASSLAGVEGTEAFF. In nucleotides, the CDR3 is TGCGCCAGCAGCTTGGCAGGGGTGGAGGGCACTGAAGCTTTCTTT.

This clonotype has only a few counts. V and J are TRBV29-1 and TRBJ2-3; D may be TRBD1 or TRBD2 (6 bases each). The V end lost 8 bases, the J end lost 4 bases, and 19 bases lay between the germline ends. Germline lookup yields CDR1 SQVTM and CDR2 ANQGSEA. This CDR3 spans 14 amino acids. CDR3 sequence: CSFGEGGGADTQYF. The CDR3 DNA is TGCAGCTTCGGTGAGGGGGGTGGAGCAGATACGCAGTATTTT.

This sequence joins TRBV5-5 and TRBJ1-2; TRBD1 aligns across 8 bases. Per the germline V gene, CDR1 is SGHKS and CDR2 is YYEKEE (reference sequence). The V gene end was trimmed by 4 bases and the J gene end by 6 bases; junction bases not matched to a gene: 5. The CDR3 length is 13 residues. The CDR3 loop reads CASSGATGDGYTF. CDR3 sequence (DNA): TGTGCCAGCAGCGGAGCGACAGGGGATGGCTACACCTTC.

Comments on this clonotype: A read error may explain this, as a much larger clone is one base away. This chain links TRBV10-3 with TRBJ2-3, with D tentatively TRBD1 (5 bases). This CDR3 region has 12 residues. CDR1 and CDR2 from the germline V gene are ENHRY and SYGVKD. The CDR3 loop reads CTIRAPADTQYF. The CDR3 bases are TGTACCATCAGGGCCCCCGCAGATACGCAGTATTTT.

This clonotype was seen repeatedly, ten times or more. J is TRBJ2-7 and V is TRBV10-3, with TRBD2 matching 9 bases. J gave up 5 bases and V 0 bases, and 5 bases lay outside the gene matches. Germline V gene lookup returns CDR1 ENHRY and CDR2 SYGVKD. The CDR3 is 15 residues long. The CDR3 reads CAISESPGLANEQYF. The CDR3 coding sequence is TGTGCCATCAGTGAGTCCCCGGGACTAGCAAACGAGCAGTACTTC.

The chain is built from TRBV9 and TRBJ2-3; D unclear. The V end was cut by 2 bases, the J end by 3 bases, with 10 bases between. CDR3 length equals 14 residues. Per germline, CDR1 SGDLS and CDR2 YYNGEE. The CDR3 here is CASSVGARTDTQYF. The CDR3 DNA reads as TGTGCCAGCAGCGTGGGTGCCCGGACAGATACGCAGTATTTT. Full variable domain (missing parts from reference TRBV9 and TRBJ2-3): DSGVTQTPKHLITATGQRVTLRCSPRSGDLSVYWYQQSLDQGLQFLIQYYNGEERAKGNILERFSAQQFPDLHSELNLSSLELGDSALYFCASSVGARTDTQYFGPGTRLTVL.

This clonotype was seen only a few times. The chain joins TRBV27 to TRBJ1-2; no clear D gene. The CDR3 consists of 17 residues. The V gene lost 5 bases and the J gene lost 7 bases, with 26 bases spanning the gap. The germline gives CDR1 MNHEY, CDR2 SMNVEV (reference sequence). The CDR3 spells CASSPQKRGLPWPGYTF. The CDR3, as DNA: TGTGCCAGCAGTCCACAAAAACGCGGACTCCCCTGGCCTGGCTACACCTTC.

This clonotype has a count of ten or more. The CDR3, as DNA: TGTGCCAGCAGTTTAAATCTACCGCGCTCTGGGGCCAACGTCCTGACTTTC. Protein sequence: CASSLNLPRSGANVLTF. The V gene is TRBV27, the J gene TRBJ2-6; the D is unclear. Germline loops: CDR1 MNHEY, CDR2 SMNVEV (reference sequence). V was cut by 2 bases and J by 0 bases, with 11 bases left in between. This CDR3 contains 17 residues.

The CDR3 spells CASNLRRNTGELFF. The CDR3 bases are TGTGCCAGCAATCTGAGAAGGAACACCGGGGAGCTGTTTTTT. V and J are TRBV5-6 and TRBJ2-2; no clear D. The germline V gene has CDR1 SGHDT and CDR2 YYEEEE. The CDR3 length is 14 residues. Trimming shortened V by 6 bases and J by 1 base, and 10 bases separated the two germline ends.

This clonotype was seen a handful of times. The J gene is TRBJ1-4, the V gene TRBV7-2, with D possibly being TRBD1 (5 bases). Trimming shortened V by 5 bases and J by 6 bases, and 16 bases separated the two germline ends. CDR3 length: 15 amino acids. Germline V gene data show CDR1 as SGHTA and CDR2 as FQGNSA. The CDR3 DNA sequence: TGTGCCAGCAGCCCCCAACGGGGGAGAGATGAAAAACTGTTTTTT. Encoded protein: CASSPQRGRDEKLFF.

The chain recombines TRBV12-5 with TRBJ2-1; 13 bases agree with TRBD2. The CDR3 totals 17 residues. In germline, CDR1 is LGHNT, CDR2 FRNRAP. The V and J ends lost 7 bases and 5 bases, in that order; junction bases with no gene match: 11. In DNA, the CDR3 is TGTGCTAGTGTTCTCCGACTAGCGGGGGGCACGGACAATGAGCAGTTCTTC. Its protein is CASVLRLAGGTDNEQFF.

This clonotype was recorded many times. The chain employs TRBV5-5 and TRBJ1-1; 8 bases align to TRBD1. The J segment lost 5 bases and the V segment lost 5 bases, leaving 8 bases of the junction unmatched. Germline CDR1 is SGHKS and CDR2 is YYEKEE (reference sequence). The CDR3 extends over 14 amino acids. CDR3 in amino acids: CASSYDRGETEAFF. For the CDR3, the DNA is TGTGCCAGCAGTTATGACAGGGGTGAAACTGAAGCTTTCTTT.

CDR3 nucleotide sequence: TGTGCCAGCAGCTTAGTGGCAGGGGGCATTGGCACTGAAGCTTTCTTT. Amino acids: CASSLVAGGIGTEAFF. The chain couples TRBV7-2 to TRBJ1-1; 8 bases are a match to TRBD1. V was clipped by 1 base and J by 4 bases; unmatched bases: 8. The germline gives CDR1 SGHTA, CDR2 FQGNSA. The CDR3 extends over 16 amino acids.

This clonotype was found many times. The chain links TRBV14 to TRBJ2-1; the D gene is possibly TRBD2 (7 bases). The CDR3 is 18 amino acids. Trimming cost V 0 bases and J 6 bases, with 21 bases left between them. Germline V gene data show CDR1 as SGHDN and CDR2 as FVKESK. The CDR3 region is CASSQEGTWAGAFNEQFF. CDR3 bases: TGTGCCAGCAGCCAAGAGGGGACCTGGGCGGGGGCGTTCAATGAGCAGTTCTTC.

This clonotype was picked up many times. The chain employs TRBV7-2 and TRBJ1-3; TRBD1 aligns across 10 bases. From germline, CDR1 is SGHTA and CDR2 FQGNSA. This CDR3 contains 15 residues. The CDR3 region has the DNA TGTCTGGAGACAGGACAGGGGGATACTGGAAACACCATATATTTT. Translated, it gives CLETGQGDTGNTIYF.

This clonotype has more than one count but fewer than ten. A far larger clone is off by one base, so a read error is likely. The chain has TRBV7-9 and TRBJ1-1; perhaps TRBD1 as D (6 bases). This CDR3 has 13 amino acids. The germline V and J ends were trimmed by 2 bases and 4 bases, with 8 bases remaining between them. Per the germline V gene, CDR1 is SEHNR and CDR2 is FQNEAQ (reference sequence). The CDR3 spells CASSLQGTTEAFF. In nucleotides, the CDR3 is TGTGCCAGCAGCTTACAGGGGACCACTGAAGCTTTCTTT.